Below, 2 T cell receptor beta chains from the same sample are listed, as sequenced in a study of blood T cell repertoires in COVID-19. Clones were read by immunoSEQ multiplex PCR, and TCRdb kept only the in-frame ones, dropping some. This sample yields more than 100,000 clones, of which about 86% are seen a single time; roughly 17% belongs to the top ten. The material sequenced was peripheral blood. These receptors originate from a woman aged 45 to 65 with acute or convalescent COVID-19.

This rearrangement joins TRBV3-1 (or the pseudogene TRBV3-2) to TRBJ1-4; D is undetermined. V lost 0 bases, J lost 3 bases, and 8 bases lay in between. The CDR3 loop spans 15 amino acids. Germline assignment: CDR1 LGHDT and CDR2 YNNKEL (reference sequence). CDR3 loop: CASSQDGSSNEKLFF. DNA for the CDR3: TGTGCCAGCAGCCAAGATGGCAGTTCTAATGAAAAACTGTTTTTT.

V gene TRBV6-5 combines with J gene TRBJ1-1; D ambiguous. Trimming took 8 bases from V and 0 from J, leaving 10 bases between them. The CDR3 spans 13 residues. CDR1 and CDR2 (germline): MNHEY, SVGAGI. The CDR3 nucleotides are TGTGCCAGCTCCAGGCCCATGAACACTGAAGCTTTCTTT. Its protein product is CASSRPMNTEAFF.